These 32 T cell receptor beta chains were all obtained from the same sample, sequenced in a study of CD8+ T cells in alopecia areata. RNA was extracted and reverse transcribed into cDNA as the sequencing template. The data were produced by immunoSEQ multiplex PCR, yet TCRdb's version contains in-frame clones alone and is incomplete. In the table there are some 130,000 clones, about 60% of which are singletons. Material: CD4+ T cells sorted from blood, obtained at week 0. All receptors come from a human donor with alopecia areata.

The J gene is TRBJ2-1, the V gene TRBV4-2; TRBD2 might be the D (5 bases). Trimming removed 2 bases at V and 4 bases at J, with 18 bases between. This CDR3 has 17 residues. The germline CDR1 and CDR2 sequences are LGHNA and YNFKEQ. The CDR3 region has the DNA TGTGCCAGCAGCCAACTTACGGGCCCGTCGGGGTACAATGAGCAGTTCTTC. Its translation is CASSQLTGPSGYNEQFF.

The chain has TRBV4-1 and TRBJ2-7; D is ambiguous. This CDR3 spans 16 amino acids. Germline values: CDR1 MGHRA, CDR2 YSYEKL. V lost 4 bases to trimming and J lost 0 bases, with 16 bases between them. CDR3 sequence (DNA): TGCGCCAGCAGCCCCCGAAAAACCGCGAGCTCCTACGAGCAGTACTTC. It encodes CASSPRKTASSYEQYF.

The genes are TRBV14 and TRBJ2-7; D is perhaps TRBD1 (5 bases). Trimming took 1 base from V and 2 from J, leaving 12 bases between them. The CDR3 spans 15 residues. CDR1 is SGHDN and CDR2 is FVKESK in the germline V gene. CDR3 loop: CASSQALTAAYEQYF. CDR3 sequence (DNA): TGTGCCAGCAGCCAAGCCTTGACAGCCGCCTACGAGCAGTACTTC.

The chain employs TRBV7-2 and TRBJ1-6; 7 bases map to TRBD1. Germline values: CDR1 SGHTA, CDR2 FQGNSA. The V and J ends lost 3 bases and 8 bases, in that order; junction bases with no gene match: 4. The length of the CDR3 is 14 residues. Here the CDR3 reads CASSLGQSDSPLHF. The CDR3 coding sequence is TGTGCCAGCAGCTTGGGACAGTCTGATTCACCCCTCCACTTT.

The V and J genes are TRBV7-2 and TRBJ1-6; 10 bases match TRBD1. The CDR3 runs 16 residues. The germline gives CDR1 SGHTA, CDR2 FQGNSA. Losses at the gene ends were 4 bases for V and 6 bases for J; bases not matched to a gene: 6. The CDR3 spells CASSSQDRGSNSPLHF. CDR3 bases: TGTGCCAGCAGCTCGCAGGACAGGGGGTCTAATTCACCCCTCCACTTT.

In its sample, this clone was seen a few times. The rearrangement links TRBV25-1 to TRBJ1-2, with 9 bases lining up with TRBD1. CDR1 and CDR2 (germline): MGHDK, SYGVNS. The junction had 7 bases not matched to a gene; V was cut back by 1 base and J by 7 bases. The CDR3 covers 15 residues. CDR3 in amino acids: CASSESVDRGSGYTF. The CDR3 nucleotides are TGTGCCAGCAGTGAATCCGTCGACAGGGGGTCTGGCTACACCTTC.

The rearrangement links TRBV27 to TRBJ1-2, with 8 nucleotides matching TRBD1. Trimming removed 6 bases from V and 3 bases from J; junction bases left unmatched: 3. The CDR3 runs 13 residues. The germline V gene encodes CDR1 MNHEY and CDR2 SMNVEV (reference sequence). In nucleotides, the CDR3 is TGTGCCAGCAGGACGACAGGGGACTATGGCTACACCTTC. It translates to CASRTTGDYGYTF.

This clone was detected once. V and J are TRBV2 and TRBJ2-3; tentative D call: TRBD1 (5 bases). CDR3 length: 14 residues. The germline V gene has CDR1 SNHLY and CDR2 FYNNEI. Trimming cost V 10 bases and J 2 bases, with 16 bases left between them. As DNA, the CDR3 is TGTGCCACCAGGCAGGGCACGAACACAGATACGCAGTATTTT. Protein sequence: CATRQGTNTDTQYF.

The genes are TRBV11-2 and TRBJ2-7; D might be TRBD1 or TRBD2, each matching 5 bases. Germline CDR1 SGHAT, CDR2 FQNNGV. V was clipped by 4 bases and J by 9 bases, with 16 bases between them. The CDR3 has 13 residues. Here the CDR3 reads CASSSGWDPGQYF. DNA of the CDR3: TGTGCCAGCAGCTCAGGGTGGGACCCGGGGCAGTACTTC.

A few counts support this clone. This rearrangement joins TRBV11-1 to TRBJ1-6; D is ambiguous. The CDR3 loop spans 13 amino acids. Germline assignment: CDR1 SGHAT and CDR2 FQDESV (reference sequence). Trimming shortened V by 8 bases and J by 9 bases, and 14 bases separated the two germline ends. The CDR3 loop is CASVQDSVSPLHF. CDR3 in DNA: TGTGCCAGCGTCCAGGATTCCGTTTCACCCCTCCACTTT.

V usage is TRBV29-1 and J usage is TRBJ1-2, with TRBD1 matching over 9 bases. V trimming: 5 bases; J trimming: 4 bases; junction bases outside the gene matches: 5. This CDR3 spans 13 amino acids. Germline loops: CDR1 SQVTM, CDR2 ANQGSEA. The CDR3 loop is CSVSGTGSYGYTF. The DNA for the CDR3 is TGCAGCGTTTCCGGGACAGGGTCCTATGGCTACACCTTC.

The rearrangement links TRBV5-1 to TRBJ2-1; 14 bases match TRBD2. Germline V gives CDR1 SGHRS, CDR2 YFSETQ. With 3 bases clipped from V and 4 bases from J, the junction kept 3 bases outside the gene matches. This CDR3 has 16 residues. The CDR3 protein is CASSSGTSGGYNEQFF. CDR3 nucleotide sequence: TGCGCCAGCAGCTCCGGGACTAGCGGGGGATACAATGAGCAGTTCTTC.

The genes are TRBV19 and TRBJ1-2, with D perhaps TRBD1 (5 bases). This CDR3 has 11 residues. Germline loops: CDR1 LNHDA, CDR2 SQIVND (reference sequence). Trimming left V 10 bases short and J 4 bases short, with 10 bases between. Here the CDR3 DNA reads TGTGCCACACGCGGGGGCTATGGCTACACCTTC. The encoded protein is CATRGGYGYTF.

The chain uses TRBV15 and TRBJ1-1, with D possibly TRBD1 on 5 matching bases. Looked up from germline, CDR1 is LNHNV and CDR2 is YYDKDF (reference sequence). This CDR3 comprises 14 residues. V dropped 0 bases and J dropped 9 bases, with 14 bases sitting between them. The CDR3 DNA follows: TGTGCCACCAGCAGAGATCGGTCGGCAGGGAAAGCTTTCTTT. It codes for CATSRDRSAGKAFF.

This clone has a handful of counts. The genes are TRBV7-9 and TRBJ2-3; no firm D call. The CDR3 has 13 residues. Germline-derived CDR1 and CDR2 are SEHNR and FQNEAQ (reference sequence). V was clipped by 6 bases and J by 0 bases, with 7 bases between them. The CDR3 here is CASSLQSTDTQYF. CDR3 in DNA: TGTGCCAGCAGTCTCCAGAGCACAGATACGCAGTATTTT.

The J gene is TRBJ1-1, the V gene TRBV4-1, with D possibly being TRBD1 (6 bases). There are 16 residues in the CDR3. With 4 bases removed from V and 4 bases from J, the gap between germline ends came to 19 bases. The V gene's germline CDR1 is MGHRA and CDR2 YSYEKL. The CDR3 nucleotides are TGCGCCAGCAGCCGAAGATCGGGGGCGCTGGGCACTGAAGCTTTCTTT. Protein sequence: CASSRRSGALGTEAFF.

The chain recombines TRBV10-3 with TRBJ2-2, with 12 bases that match TRBD1. From germline, CDR1 is ENHRY and CDR2 SYGVKD. This CDR3 has 15 amino acids. The trim removed 10 bases at V and 2 bases at J, leaving 5 bases unmatched. The CDR3 reads CATQGQGANTGELFF. The CDR3 nucleotides are TGTGCCACCCAGGGACAGGGGGCCAACACCGGGGAGCTGTTTTTT.

CDR3 bases: TGTGCCAGCAGTTCCCGGCCGAACACTGAAGCTTTCTTT. It codes for CASSSRPNTEAFF. J is TRBJ1-1 and V is TRBV6-5, with D uncertain. CDR3 length equals 13 residues. Germline V CDR1 and CDR2: MNHEY, SVGAGI. Trimming took off 4 bases at V and 1 base at J, with 7 bases between the two ends.

This clone was recorded many times. The chain couples TRBV29-1 to TRBJ2-1; D gene ambiguous. The germline V and J ends were trimmed by 3 bases and 11 bases, with 20 bases remaining between them. There are 14 residues in the CDR3. Germline V CDR1 and CDR2: SQVTM, ANQGSEA. The CDR3 reads CSVDTRSLGGQQFF. DNA of the CDR3: TGCAGCGTTGACACAAGGTCGCTGGGCGGCCAGCAGTTCTTC.

This chain connects TRBV27 to TRBJ2-5; no clear D gene. V was pared by 5 bases and J by 5 bases, with 15 bases between. This CDR3 is built from 14 residues. Germline V gene data show CDR1 as MNHEY and CDR2 as SMNVEV (reference sequence). The CDR3 region has the DNA TGTGCCAGCAGTCCCCCGTGGGCCTCGGAGACCCAGTACTTC. This gives the protein CASSPPWASETQYF.

The V call is TRBV5-1, the J call TRBJ1-1; D remains unclear. Germline CDR1 is SGHRS and CDR2 is YFSETQ. This CDR3 comprises 14 residues. Trimming took 5 bases from V and 0 from J, leaving 11 bases between them. The CDR3 reads CASRVDGLNTEAFF. CDR3 bases: TGCGCCAGCAGGGTCGACGGGTTGAACACTGAAGCTTTCTTT.

Comments on this clone: The same CDR3 is also encoded by other DNA sequences in this sample. This chain joins TRBV7-2 and TRBJ2-7; D unresolved. CDR1 SGHTA and CDR2 FQGNSA come from the germline V gene. CDR3 size: 11 residues. The ends were cut back, 4 bases at V and 2 bases at J, with 3 bases in the middle. The CDR3 is CASSSTYEQYF. The CDR3, as DNA: TGTGCCAGCAGCTCGACCTACGAGCAGTACTTC.

The chain couples TRBV2 to TRBJ1-5, with 8 bases identical to TRBD1. Germline V gene sequence: CDR1 SNHLY, CDR2 FYNNEI. J was trimmed by 8 bases and V by 4 bases; bases with no gene match: 7. This CDR3 spans 14 amino acids. CDR3 DNA sequence: TGTGCCAGCAGTGCTGAGGCAGGGGGCAAGCCCCAGCATTTT. Translating it yields CASSAEAGGKPQHF. The variable domain in full, with the rest retrieved from reference TRBV2 and TRBJ1-5, is EPEVTQTPSHQVTQMGQEVILRCVPISNHLYFYWYRQILGQKVEFLVSFYNNEISEKSEIFDDQFSVERPDGSNFTLKIRSTKLEDSAMYFCASSAEAGGKPQHFGDGTRLSIL.

This clone was observed a handful of times. The chain combines TRBV2 with TRBJ1-5; weak D call: TRBD1 (5 bases). The CDR3 spans 13 residues. V dropped 7 bases and J dropped 9 bases, with 16 bases sitting between them. Germline CDR1 is SNHLY and CDR2 is FYNNEI. The CDR3 nucleotides read TGTGCCAGCACCGACAGCTCCTGGGGGCCCCAGCATTTT. Protein product: CASTDSSWGPQHF.

This CDR3 reads CATSRVGLRQGDVSGANVLTF. CDR3 DNA: TGTGCCACCAGCAGAGTTGGCTTGAGACAGGGGGATGTCTCTGGGGCCAACGTCCTGACTTTC. The gene calls are TRBV15 and TRBJ2-6, with 9 bases that match TRBD1. Per germline, CDR1 LNHNV and CDR2 YYDKDF (reference sequence). The CDR3 extends over 21 amino acids. J gave up 0 bases and V 1 base, and 13 bases lay outside the gene matches.

In its sample, this clone was seen once. The chain's CDR3 is CASSPTSRSPLHF. CDR3 DNA: TGTGCCAGCAGCCCTACCTCCCGTTCACCCCTCCACTTT. The chain employs TRBV7-2 and TRBJ1-6, with D uncertain. The germline V gene has CDR1 SGHTA and CDR2 FQGNSA. V was pared by 5 bases and J by 9 bases, with 11 bases between. The CDR3 is made up of 13 amino acids.

V is TRBV7-2 and J is TRBJ2-3, with D tentatively TRBD2 (6 bases). There are 15 residues in the CDR3. Trimming stripped 4 bases from V and 2 bases from J, with 13 bases between. The germline CDR1 and CDR2 sequences are SGHTA and FQGNSA. As DNA, the CDR3 is TGTGCCAGCAGCTCCCGGGGGTTGAACACAGATACGCAGTATTTT. This encodes CASSSRGLNTDTQYF.

This sequence joins TRBV30 and TRBJ1-2, with D possibly TRBD1 on 5 matching bases. This CDR3 has 13 amino acids. Germline V gene data show CDR1 as GTSNPN and CDR2 as SVGIG (reference sequence). Deletions cut 0 bases from V and 7 bases from J, with 12 bases between. For the CDR3, the DNA is TGTGCCTGGAGTGTGTCAGGGCGGGGTGGCTACACCTTC. Amino acids: CAWSVSGRGGYTF.

This clone was picked up a small number of times. CDR3 in DNA: TGTGCCAGCAGCCAAGAGCGGTTTTCCTACGAGCAGTACTTC. Translated, it gives CASSQERFSYEQYF. The chain is built from TRBV4-2 and TRBJ2-7; D ambiguous. Per the germline V gene, CDR1 is LGHNA and CDR2 is YNFKEQ. V dropped 0 bases and J dropped 1 base, with 7 bases sitting between them. The CDR3 sequence is 14 residues long.

This clone was seen only a few times. The gene calls are TRBV7-9 and TRBJ1-1, with D unclear. The CDR3 has 13 amino acids. Germline CDR1 SEHNR, CDR2 FQNEAQ (reference sequence). V was shortened by 5 bases and J by 4 bases, with 11 bases between the two germline ends. The CDR3 loop is CASSPRTVTEAFF. In DNA form, the CDR3 reads TGTGCCAGCAGCCCCCGTACCGTCACTGAAGCTTTCTTT.

V and J are TRBV5-1 and TRBJ2-7; weak D call: TRBD1 (5 bases). Germline V gene lookup returns CDR1 SGHRS and CDR2 YFSETQ. The CDR3 extends over 14 amino acids. Trimming left V 3 bases short and J 6 bases short, with 16 bases between. The CDR3 spells CASSSRVQASEQYF. The CDR3 bases are TGCGCCAGCAGCTCCAGGGTTCAGGCTTCCGAGCAGTACTTC.

This clone appeared many times. The chain carries TRBV7-2 and TRBJ2-7; D is possibly TRBD1 or TRBD2 (5 bases each). Germline CDR1 SGHTA, CDR2 FQGNSA. V was clipped by 5 bases and J by 4 bases, with 15 bases between them. There are 14 residues in the CDR3. In DNA, the CDR3 is TGTGCCAGCAGCACATTACCTGGGGGTTACGAGCAGTACTTC. This sequence encodes CASSTLPGGYEQYF.